These 29 T cell receptor beta chains share one sample of origin, sequenced in a study of technical replicates of blood from a handful of donors. The method was immunoSEQ multiplex PCR; TCRdb's version includes in-frame clones alone and lacks a portion of them. The table records around 85,000 clones, roughly 94% of them present only once. Sequencing was done on a sample of T cells isolated from PBMCs. These receptors all stem from a human donor in good health.

Regarding this clone: The same CDR3 is also encoded by other DNA sequences in this sample. V usage is TRBV27 and J usage is TRBJ2-7; D gene unclear. The CDR3 totals 13 residues. CDR1 is MNHEY and CDR2 is SMNVEV in the germline V gene (reference sequence). Trimming left V 0 bases short and J 3 bases short, with 6 bases between. The CDR3 reads CASSLSPSYEQYF. CDR3 DNA: TGTGCCAGCAGTTTATCCCCTAGCTACGAGCAGTACTTC.

V usage is TRBV30 and J usage is TRBJ2-3, with a tentative D call TRBD2 (6 bases). V dropped 0 bases and J dropped 2 bases, with 15 bases sitting between them. In germline, CDR1 is GTSNPN, CDR2 SVGIG (reference sequence). The CDR3 length is 16 residues. The CDR3 here is CAWSVWTGLDTDTQYF. CDR3 bases: TGTGCCTGGAGTGTTTGGACGGGACTGGACACAGATACGCAGTATTTT. Variable domain in full (rest from reference TRBV30 and TRBJ2-3): SQTIHQWPATLVQPVGSPLSLECTVEGTSNPNLYWYRQAAGRGLQLLFYSVGIGQISSEVPQNLSASRPQDRQFILSSKKLLLSDSGFYLCAWSVWTGLDTDTQYFGPGTRLTVL.

The rearrangement links TRBV15 to TRBJ2-3, with TRBD2 as a possible D gene (5 bases). Deletions cut 3 bases from V and 10 bases from J, with 23 bases between. CDR3 length equals 16 residues. Per germline, CDR1 LNHNV and CDR2 YYDKDF (reference sequence). CDR3 protein: CATSRILGPAQRSQYF. The CDR3 DNA is TGTGCCACCAGCAGGATCCTAGGCCCAGCACAGCGGTCGCAGTATTTT. Full variable domain (outside the CDR3, taken from reference TRBV15 and TRBJ2-3): DAMVIQNPRYQVTQFGKPVTLSCSQTLNHNVMYWYQQKSSQAPKLLFHYYDKDFNNEADTPDNFQSRRPNTSFCFLDIRSPGLGDTAMYLCATSRILGPAQRSQYFGPGTRLTVL.

V gene TRBV9 combines with J gene TRBJ2-5; D ambiguous. This CDR3 is 13 amino acids long. V gave up 4 bases and J gave up 5 bases, with 12 bases separating them. Germline V gene data show CDR1 as SGDLS and CDR2 as YYNGEE. Here the CDR3 reads CASSRGGVETQYF. CDR3 DNA sequence: TGTGCCAGCAGCCGAGGTGGTGTGGAGACCCAGTACTTC.

The rearrangement uses TRBV12-5 and TRBJ2-5; 8 bases agree with TRBD1. V trimming: 6 bases; J trimming: 5 bases; junction bases outside the gene matches: 5. The CDR3 is 13 amino acids. Germline CDR1 LGHNT, CDR2 FRNRAP. CDR3 nucleotide sequence: TGTGCTAGTGGGGCAAACAGGGGGGAGACCCAGTACTTC. Its translation: CASGANRGETQYF.

This clone was recorded only once. J is TRBJ1-5 and V is TRBV4-1, with 7 positions matching TRBD1. J was trimmed by 3 bases and V by 4 bases; bases with no gene match: 9. The germline V gene encodes CDR1 MGHRA and CDR2 YSYEKL. CDR3 size: 16 residues. CDR3: CASSPRARGINQPQHF. CDR3 DNA sequence: TGCGCCAGCAGCCCTAGGGCCAGGGGGATCAATCAGCCCCAGCATTTT.

This chain connects TRBV27 to TRBJ2-3; TRBD2 is a possible D gene (6 bases). Germline CDR1 and CDR2: MNHEY and SMNVEV (reference sequence). Trimming removed 3 bases at V and 2 bases at J, with 24 bases between. There are 19 residues in the CDR3. The CDR3 region has the DNA TGTGCCAGCAGTTTTACCGGCGGGCGGGCAGGGACTGACACAGATACGCAGTATTTT. It translates to CASSFTGGRAGTDTDTQYF.

This clone appeared once. The chain links TRBV19 to TRBJ2-1; TRBD1 might be the D (6 bases). The V end was cut by 3 bases, the J end by 4 bases, with 13 bases between. CDR1 is LNHDA, CDR2 SQIVND, per germline (reference sequence). The CDR3 sequence is 15 residues long. The CDR3 nucleotides read TGTGCCAGTAGTATGAGTATGCAGGGGTACAATGAGCAGTTCTTC. Translation: CASSMSMQGYNEQFF.

The chain links TRBV6-6 to TRBJ1-1; D ambiguous. This CDR3 comprises 12 residues. Germline assignment: CDR1 MNHNY and CDR2 SVGAGI (reference sequence). Trimming removed 6 bases from V and 0 bases from J, with 5 bases in between. The CDR3 reads CASRDLNTEAFF. Written as DNA, the CDR3 is TGTGCCAGCAGGGACTTGAACACTGAAGCTTTCTTT.

V and J are TRBV7-9 and TRBJ2-1, with 9 bases lining up with TRBD2. V lost 2 bases to trimming and J lost 6 bases; unmatched junction nucleotides: 5. The CDR3 runs 15 residues. Germline V gives CDR1 SEHNR, CDR2 FQNEAQ (reference sequence). The CDR3 DNA reads as TGTGCCAGCAGCTTAATTGGGACTAGCTCCAATGAGCAGTTCTTC. Its protein is CASSLIGTSSNEQFF.

The chain recombines TRBV20-1 with TRBJ2-1; maybe TRBD2 (5 bases). The V end lost 5 bases, the J end lost 6 bases, and 8 bases lay between the germline ends. The germline CDR1 and CDR2 sequences are DFQATT and SNEGSKA (reference sequence). The CDR3 runs 11 residues. CDR3 sequence (DNA): TGCAGTGCTCCGGGAAGCAATGAGCAGTTCTTC. Translated: CSAPGSNEQFF.

V usage is TRBV6-6 and J usage is TRBJ2-5; D is ambiguous. The germline V gene has CDR1 MNHNY and CDR2 SVGAGI (reference sequence). V lost 6 bases to trimming and J lost 2 bases, with 10 bases between them. This CDR3 has 13 amino acids. The CDR3 sequence: CASSRQPQETQYF. The CDR3 coding sequence is TGTGCCAGCAGCCGACAACCGCAAGAGACCCAGTACTTC.

The chain combines TRBV5-4 with TRBJ2-3, with D possibly being TRBD2 (5 bases). Germline V CDR1 and CDR2: SGHNT, YYREEE (reference sequence). The germline V and J ends were trimmed by 2 bases and 0 bases, with 13 bases remaining between them. The CDR3 runs 16 residues. The CDR3 DNA reads TGTGCCAGCAGCTTCTGGGCGGGCTCTAGCACAGATACGCAGTATTTT. Translation: CASSFWAGSSTDTQYF. Complete variable domain (other parts from reference TRBV5-4 and TRBJ2-3): ETGVTQSPTHLIKTRGQQVTLRCSSQSGHNTVSWYQQALGQGPQFIFQYYREEENGRGNFPPRFSGLQFPNYSSELNVNALELDDSALYLCASSFWAGSSTDTQYFGPGTRLTVL.

The chain's CDR3 is CASSYSGQPSNYGYTF. The CDR3 nucleotides are TGTGCCAGCAGTTACTCGGGACAACCAAGTAACTATGGCTACACCTTC. The chain recombines TRBV6-6 with TRBJ1-2; TRBD1 is a possible D gene (6 bases). This CDR3 is built from 16 residues. Deletions cut 0 bases from V and 1 base from J, with 12 bases between. Per the germline V gene, CDR1 is MNHNY and CDR2 is SVGAGI (reference sequence).

The chain links TRBV7-9 to TRBJ1-1, with 11 bases fitting TRBD1. CDR1 is SEHNR, CDR2 FQNEAQ, per germline (reference sequence). The length of the CDR3 is 16 residues. V lost 4 bases to trimming and J lost 5 bases; unmatched junction nucleotides: 9. Here the CDR3 reads CASSYTAGTGGTEAFF. CDR3 coding DNA: TGTGCCAGCAGCTATACGGCCGGGACAGGGGGTACTGAAGCTTTCTTT. The variable domain in full, with the rest retrieved from reference TRBV7-9 and TRBJ1-1, is DTGVSQNPRHKITKRGQNVTFRCDPISEHNRLYWYRQTLGQGPEFLTYFQNEAQLEKSRLLSDRFSAERPKGSFSTLEIQRTEQGDSAMYLCASSYTAGTGGTEAFFGQGTRLTVV.

The chain uses TRBV7-6 and TRBJ2-1; 11 nucleotides line up with TRBD2. This CDR3 spans 16 amino acids. After removal of 3 bases from V and 8 bases from J, the junction contained 9 bases not matched to a gene. Germline V gives CDR1 SGHVS, CDR2 FNYEAQ. CDR3 DNA: TGTGCCAGCAGCTTGTTACCGACTAGCGGGACCTATGAGCAGTTCTTC. This gives the protein CASSLLPTSGTYEQFF.

The genes are TRBV7-9 and TRBJ1-2, with a weak D call TRBD1 (5 bases). From germline, CDR1 is SEHNR and CDR2 FQNEAQ (reference sequence). The V end lost 3 bases, the J end lost 9 bases, and 20 bases lay between the germline ends. The CDR3 is made up of 15 amino acids. CDR3 in amino acids: CASSLAGHYQFSYTF. The CDR3 nucleotides read TGTGCCAGCAGCTTGGCAGGGCATTACCAATTTAGCTACACCTTC.

Worth noting for this clone: The sample carries other DNA sequences with the same CDR3. This sequence joins TRBV27 and TRBJ2-7; D is unclear. Trimming pared 2 bases from V and 2 bases from J, leaving 7 bases between. CDR1 is MNHEY and CDR2 is SMNVEV in the germline V gene (reference sequence). CDR3 length: 13 residues. The DNA for the CDR3 is TGTGCCAGCAGTTTAGGCAGGACCTACGAGCAGTACTTC. Its translation is CASSLGRTYEQYF.

This chain links TRBV6-1 with TRBJ2-2; maybe TRBD1 (9 bases). CDR1 and CDR2 (germline): MNHNS, SASEGT. The V end lost 1 base, the J end lost 3 bases, and 18 bases lay between the germline ends. The CDR3 loop spans 18 amino acids. The CDR3 here is CASSEGLAGTGYTGELFF. The CDR3 DNA reads as TGTGCCAGCAGTGAAGGGTTAGCGGGGACAGGGTACACCGGGGAGCTGTTTTTT.

V and J are TRBV4-1 and TRBJ2-5; a possible D gene is TRBD1 (6 bases). Between the trimmed V and J ends, which lost 2 bases and 1 base, there was a span of 17 bases. This CDR3 has 17 residues. The germline CDR1 and CDR2 sequences are MGHRA and YSYEKL. The CDR3 DNA follows: TGCGCCAGCAGCCAACCTATGGGGGTGGGGGCCCAAGAGACCCAGTACTTC. This gives the protein CASSQPMGVGAQETQYF.

V usage is TRBV28 and J usage is TRBJ2-5; 9 bases are shared with TRBD1. This CDR3 spans 13 amino acids. Germline V gene sequence: CDR1 MDHEN, CDR2 SYDVKM. Trimming removed 7 bases from V and 2 bases from J; junction bases left unmatched: 2. Here the CDR3 DNA reads TGTGCCAGCACCGACAGGGGGCAAGAGACCCAGTACTTC. Its translation: CASTDRGQETQYF.

V gene TRBV5-1 combines with J gene TRBJ1-3, with D maybe TRBD1 (5 bases). The CDR3 sequence is 16 residues long. Germline V gene data show CDR1 as SGHRS and CDR2 as YFSETQ. V dropped 0 bases and J dropped 7 bases, with 17 bases sitting between them. The CDR3 here is CASSLEGSKGPNTIYF. CDR3 nucleotide sequence: TGCGCCAGCAGCTTGGAGGGGTCCAAGGGTCCCAACACCATATATTTT.

The chain carries TRBV5-1 and TRBJ1-4, with 9 bases fitting TRBD1. Germline V gene sequence: CDR1 SGHRS, CDR2 YFSETQ. With 4 bases clipped from V and 5 bases from J, the junction kept 9 bases outside the gene matches. CDR3 length equals 16 residues. CDR3 sequence (DNA): TGCGCCAGCAGCCGGGGACAGGGTGTAGGGAATGAAAAACTGTTTTTT. This translates into CASSRGQGVGNEKLFF.

This rearrangement joins TRBV5-1 to TRBJ2-5; D is undetermined. The ends were cut back, 4 bases at V and 0 bases at J, with 16 bases in the middle. The CDR3 is 16 amino acids. Germline values: CDR1 SGHRS, CDR2 YFSETQ. The CDR3 sequence is CASSTTGVQYQETQYF. The CDR3 bases are TGCGCCAGCAGCACAACCGGCGTACAGTACCAAGAGACCCAGTACTTC.

The CDR3 nucleotides read TGTGCCAGCAGTCCCGTCGGGGGGGGTTTGAACACTGAAGCTTTCTTT. It encodes CASSPVGGGLNTEAFF. The chain carries TRBV27 and TRBJ1-1; possible D gene TRBD1, 5 bases. This CDR3 region has 16 residues. Trimming left V 5 bases short and J 0 bases short, with 16 bases between. Germline CDR1 MNHEY, CDR2 SMNVEV (reference sequence).

The V gene is TRBV10-3, the J gene TRBJ2-7, with 9 bases matching TRBD1. This CDR3 spans 16 amino acids. The V and J ends lost 2 bases and 4 bases, in that order; junction bases with no gene match: 9. Germline V gives CDR1 ENHRY, CDR2 SYGVKD. The CDR3 protein is CAISEGGTGTGYEQYF. The CDR3 region has the DNA TGTGCCATCAGTGAGGGGGGGACTGGGACAGGGTACGAGCAGTACTTC.

The chain recombines TRBV11-3 with TRBJ2-1; 9 nucleotides match TRBD2. Germline V gene lookup returns CDR1 SGHNT and CDR2 YENEEA. The CDR3 extends over 17 amino acids. J was trimmed by 7 bases and V by 4 bases; bases with no gene match: 14. CDR3: CASSSRAWRGGTNEQFF. The CDR3 DNA sequence: TGTGCCAGCAGCTCCCGGGCATGGCGGGGGGGGACAAATGAGCAGTTCTTC.

The J gene is TRBJ1-1, the V gene TRBV28; 10 bases agree with TRBD1. There are 17 residues in the CDR3. Germline V gene lookup returns CDR1 MDHEN and CDR2 SYDVKM. With 2 bases clipped from V and 1 base from J, the junction kept 7 bases outside the gene matches. The CDR3 bases are TGTGCCAGCAGTTTAAATGGGGACAGGGGCGAGAACACTGAAGCTTTCTTT. It is translated as CASSLNGDRGENTEAFF.

This chain connects TRBV7-2 to TRBJ2-5, with TRBD2 identical over 10 bases. The length of the CDR3 is 16 residues. V was clipped by 4 bases and J by 4 bases; unmatched bases: 9. Germline CDR1 SGHTA, CDR2 FQGNSA. The CDR3 here is CASSYGGLAGVETQYF. In DNA, the CDR3 is TGTGCCAGCAGCTACGGGGGGCTAGCGGGAGTAGAGACCCAGTACTTC.